This T cell receptor (beta chain) was sequenced during a study of blood T cell repertoires in COVID-19. Method: immunoSEQ multiplex PCR; TCRdb's copy keeps in-frame clones and lacks some. The table shows 150,000 to 200,000 clones, with roughly nine tenths occurring only once. Sequencing was done on a sample of peripheral blood. This TCR came from a man between 18 and 35 years old who had recovered from COVID-19.

CDR3 coding DNA: TGTGCCAGCAGTGAGGGCTGGGCGTCCTACAATGAGCAGTTCTTC. It is translated as CASSEGWASYNEQFF. The V call is TRBV2, the J call TRBJ2-1; the D is unclear. Looked up from germline, CDR1 is SNHLY and CDR2 is FYNNEI. The CDR3 has 15 amino acids. Trimming took 3 bases from V and 1 from J, leaving 10 bases between them.